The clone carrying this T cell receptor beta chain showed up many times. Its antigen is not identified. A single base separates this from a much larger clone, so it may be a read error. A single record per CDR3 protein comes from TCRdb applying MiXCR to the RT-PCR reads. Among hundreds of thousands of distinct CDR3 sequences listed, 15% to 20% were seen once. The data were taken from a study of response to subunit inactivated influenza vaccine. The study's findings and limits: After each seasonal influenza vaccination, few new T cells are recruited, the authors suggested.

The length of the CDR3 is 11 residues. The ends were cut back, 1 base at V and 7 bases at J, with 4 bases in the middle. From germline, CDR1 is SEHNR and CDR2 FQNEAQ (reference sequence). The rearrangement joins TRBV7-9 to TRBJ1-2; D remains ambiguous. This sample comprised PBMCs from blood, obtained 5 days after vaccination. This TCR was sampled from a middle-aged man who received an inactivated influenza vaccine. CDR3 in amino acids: CASSLEGGYTF. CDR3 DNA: TGTGCCAGCAGCTTAGAGGGTGGCTACACCTTC.